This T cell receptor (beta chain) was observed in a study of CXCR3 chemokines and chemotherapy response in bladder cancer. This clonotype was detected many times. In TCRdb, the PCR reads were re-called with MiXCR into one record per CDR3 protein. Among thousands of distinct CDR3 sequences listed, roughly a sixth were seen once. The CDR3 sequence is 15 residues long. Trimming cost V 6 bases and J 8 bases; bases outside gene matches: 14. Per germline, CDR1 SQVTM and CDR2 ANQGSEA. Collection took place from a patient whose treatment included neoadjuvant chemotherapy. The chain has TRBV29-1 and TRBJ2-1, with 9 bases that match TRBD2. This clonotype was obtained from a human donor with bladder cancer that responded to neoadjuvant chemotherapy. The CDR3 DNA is TGCAGCGTGCCAATATATTGGCGGGGGGGCCATGAGCAGTTCTTC. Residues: CSVPIYWRGGHEQFF.